The sequence of this T cell receptor (beta chain) was determined in a study of blood T cell repertoires in COVID-19. Whole-study context: PBMCs, B-cell-depleted T cells, or T cells provided the cDNA or gDNA that made up the material.

This clone has a handful of counts. There are 16 residues in the CDR3. Authors' data handling: Nucleated cell counts were estimated from reference gene primer amplification. The data were produced by immunoSEQ multiplex PCR, yet TCRdb's version contains in-frame clones alone and is incomplete. V and J calls and clone size are those listed in that table; D and trimming were worked out from the DNA. Counted here are approximately 75,000 clones, roughly 70% occurring once; the ten biggest clones make up 2.6%. This chain uses TRBV21-1 with TRBJ2-1; TRBD1 is the table's D call and was not checked against the DNA. TRBV21-1 is termed a pseudogene. This TCR derives from a human donor with acute or convalescent COVID-19. The donor label of this sample is uncertain. The sequenced sample was peripheral blood. The CDR3 reads CASSKGGESSYNEQFF. Here the CDR3 DNA reads TGTGCCAGCAGCAAAGGGGGCGAGAGCTCCTACAATGAGCAGTTCTTC.